These 11 T cell receptor beta chains came from one sample sequenced in a study of T-cell memory formation after mild COVID-19. TCRdb passed the 5' RACE reads through MiXCR, listing each CDR3 protein once. The sample holds roughly 500,000 distinct CDR3 sequences, over 20% seen once. Sequencing used PBMCs or a T cell subset sorted from them (not recorded which). All receptors derive from an adult woman who had mild COVID-19 (a few samples of this study predate the infection). Cell type and time point are not known.

This clonotype showed up just a few times. The chain is built from TRBV10-3 and TRBJ2-7; weak D call: TRBD2 (6 bases). Trimming removed 11 bases at V and 3 bases at J, with 14 bases between. Germline lookup yields CDR1 ENHRY and CDR2 SYGVKD. The CDR3 covers 12 residues. Written as DNA, the CDR3 is TGTGCCGGTGGGGGGACCGTCTACGAGCAGTACTTC. Amino acid sequence: CAGGGTVYEQYF.

This clonotype was picked up a small number of times. This chain links TRBV7-2 with TRBJ2-2; D is unresolved. The CDR3 spans 17 residues. CDR1 and CDR2 (germline): SGHTA, FQGNSA. V shed 2 bases and J shed 9 bases, with 22 bases lying between them. The CDR3 reads CASSLQTQARRARELFF. In DNA, the CDR3 is TGTGCCAGCAGCTTACAGACCCAAGCCCGGCGTGCCAGGGAGCTGTTTTTT.

V usage is TRBV29-1 and J usage is TRBJ2-7, with D hard to call. Germline V gene lookup returns CDR1 SQVTM and CDR2 ANQGSEA. CDR3 size: 13 residues. The ends were cut back, 5 bases at V and 5 bases at J, with 16 bases in the middle. The CDR3 DNA reads TGCAGCGTTCCCGGCAGCTCCGACAACGAGCAGTACTTC. Encoded protein: CSVPGSSDNEQYF.

The CDR3 coding sequence is TGTGCCAGCAGCTTAACAAAAGGGGCCGGGGAGCTGTTTTTT. Its protein product is CASSLTKGAGELFF. The chain is built from TRBV7-3 and TRBJ2-2, with a tentative D call TRBD1 (5 bases). Germline loops: CDR1 SGHTA, CDR2 FQGTGA. V lost 0 bases, J lost 6 bases, and 8 bases lay in between. There are 14 residues in the CDR3.

Remarks on this clonotype: The CDR3 does not close with the conserved phenylalanine or tryptophan, likely indicating a read error. No DNA is shown, since the ends of the CDR3 on it are uncertain; the CDR3 is the one TCRdb lists. The genes are TRBV29-1 and TRBJ2-1; the table's D gene call, TRBD2, was not cross checked with the DNA. Looked up from germline, CDR1 is SQVTM and CDR2 is ANQGSEA. A total of 10 residues make up the CDR3, ends included. This chain's CDR3 is CSVAGAGLEV.

The V gene is TRBV29-1, the J gene TRBJ2-2; 10 bases align to TRBD2. V was clipped by 6 bases and J by 1 base; unmatched bases: 8. The germline V gene has CDR1 SQVTM and CDR2 ANQGSEA. CDR3 size: 16 residues. For the CDR3, the DNA is TGCAGCGTACTAAGGTGGACTAGCGGGAACACCGGGGAGCTGTTTTTT. Its translation: CSVLRWTSGNTGELFF.

This clonotype was counted only a few times. The rearrangement joins TRBV15 to TRBJ2-7, with 11 nucleotides matching TRBD1. This CDR3 spans 16 amino acids. Per the germline V gene, CDR1 is LNHNV and CDR2 is YYDKDF (reference sequence). Trimming at V came to 3 bases and at J to 0 bases, leaving 4 bases not matched to a gene. The CDR3 loop is CATSRRGTGGSYEQYF. The CDR3 bases are TGTGCCACCAGCAGGAGGGGGACAGGGGGCTCCTACGAGCAGTACTTC.

This clonotype has more than one count but fewer than ten. This chain joins TRBV2 and TRBJ2-3; TRBD1 or TRBD2 may be the D gene (6 bases each). Trimming removed 6 bases from V and 4 bases from J, with 14 bases in between. CDR3 size: 14 residues. Germline V gene data show CDR1 as SNHLY and CDR2 as FYNNEI. The DNA for the CDR3 is TGTGCCAGCAGCCGAGGGGGGTGGGCAGATACGCAGTATTTT. Its protein is CASSRGGWADTQYF.

This chain joins TRBV7-8 and TRBJ2-7; no firm D call. This CDR3 is 14 amino acids long. V was shortened by 2 bases and J by 0 bases, with 8 bases between the two germline ends. Germline CDR1 SGHVS, CDR2 FQNEAQ. CDR3 sequence: CASSLRSNSYEQYF. CDR3 nucleotides: TGTGCCAGCAGCTTACGGTCGAACTCCTACGAGCAGTACTTC.

The table lists this clonotype with a few counts. The rearrangement links TRBV19 to TRBJ2-1, with 8 bases lining up with TRBD1. CDR1 LNHDA and CDR2 SQIVND come from the germline V gene (reference sequence). V gave up 4 bases and J gave up 5 bases; unmatched junction bases: 10. This CDR3 spans 16 amino acids. CDR3 sequence reads: CASSSGTGLWNNEQFF. The CDR3 nucleotides are TGTGCCAGTAGTAGTGGGACAGGCCTCTGGAACAATGAGCAGTTCTTC.

The J gene is TRBJ1-1, the V gene TRBV7-6, with 8 bases matching TRBD1. The germline gives CDR1 SGHVS, CDR2 FNYEAQ. V trimming: 0 bases; J trimming: 4 bases; junction bases outside the gene matches: 4. The CDR3 has 15 amino acids. The CDR3 sequence is CASSLAQGARTEAFF. In DNA form, the CDR3 reads TGTGCCAGCAGCTTAGCGCAGGGGGCGCGCACTGAAGCTTTCTTT.